The rows below give T cell receptor beta chains drawn from one sample of a study of T cells expressing NK-cell markers. TCRdb reprocessed the 5' RACE reads, with one entry per CDR3 protein and no DNA. This sample carries about 5,000 distinct CDR3 sequences, with about 14% going to the ten biggest clones. The sample consisted of blood T cells: a sorted CD56 or NKG2C T cell subset, CD4+ or CD8+ T cells, or bulk PBMC T cells (not recorded which). Every receptor here comes from a man aged 18 to 29 in good health. Each CDR3 is given with its conserved first and last residue. Part of the rows lack a size; the others show once, few, many or a class for expanded clones.

J gene | V gene | clone size | CDR3 length | CDR3 protein
TRBJ1-5 | TRBV6-5 | - | 16 | CASSYSTQGGNQPQHF
TRBJ2-1 | TRBV7-3 | medium-sized | 15 | CASSLISGGLNEQFF
TRBJ2-1 | TRBV29-1 | medium-sized | 20 | CSVEEVTGLAGGHSYNEQFF
TRBJ2-2 | TRBV9 | medium-sized | 14 | CASSADRVREELFF
TRBJ1-4 | TRBV23-1 | medium-sized | 15 | CASSRTDRGFEKLFF
TRBJ2-3 | TRBV6-6 | medium-sized | 12 | CASSRGTDTQYF
TRBJ1-1 | TRBV6-4 | - | 16 | CASSDSAGTVHTEAFF
TRBJ1-4 | TRBV20-1 | - | 16 | CSASGTVHIANEKLFF
TRBJ1-1 | TRBV9 | medium-sized | 13 | CASSVKGNTEAFF
TRBJ1-3 | TRBV12-3/TRBV12-4 | - | 13 | CASSFRVLNTIYF
TRBJ2-1 | TRBV3-1 | medium-sized | 12 | CASSQAGTRLFF
TRBJ1-1 | TRBV15 | medium-sized | 13 | CAATTARDTEAFF
TRBJ2-2 | TRBV5-1 | medium-sized | 13 | CASSSANTGELFF
TRBJ2-3 | TRBV5-1 | medium-sized | 14 | CASSFEGREDTQYF
TRBJ2-7 | TRBV20-1 | medium-sized | 13 | CSAISGTAYEQYF
TRBJ1-1 | TRBV12-3/TRBV12-4 | medium-sized | 14 | CASSLGASNTEAFF
TRBJ2-5 | TRBV20-1 | medium-sized | 15 | CSARDGAGSEKTQYF
TRBJ2-3 | TRBV12-3/TRBV12-4 | - | 15 | CASSKLAGGTDTQYF
TRBJ2-7 | TRBV11-1 | - | 13 | CASSLRTAYEQYF
TRBJ1-5 | TRBV20-1 | - | 17 | CSARRTETGLGNQPQHF
TRBJ1-3 | TRBV12-3/TRBV12-4 | medium-sized | 14 | CASSTTVSGNTIYF
TRBJ2-1 | TRBV7-9 | large | 15 | CASSLGLSEIDEQFF
TRBJ2-1 | TRBV6-5 | - | 19 | CASSYYFWREGLSYNEQFF
TRBJ2-1 | TRBV5-1 | medium-sized | 15 | CASSLDRAHYNEQFF
TRBJ2-3 | TRBV7-2 | medium-sized | 17 | CASSFQTSGSLRDTQYF
TRBJ2-7 | TRBV27 | - | 15 | CASSLLGGRAGEQYF
TRBJ2-3 | TRBV27 | - | 14 | CASTVDRGTDTQYF
TRBJ2-6 | TRBV20-1 | - | 14 | CSARGMPGANVLTF
TRBJ2-1 | TRBV2 | medium-sized | 15 | CASSDFPRGNNEQFF
TRBJ1-1 | TRBV29-1 | medium-sized | 13 | CSVGQGGDTEAFF
TRBJ1-5 | TRBV7-9 | medium-sized | 14 | CASSRPGGGQPQHF
TRBJ1-1 | TRBV30 | - | 17 | CAWTIRGVVTLNTEAFF
TRBJ2-3 | TRBV11-2 | - | 18 | CASSLYWGAGSSTDTQYF
TRBJ2-7 | TRBV6-1 | - | 12 | CAGETGSNEQYF
TRBJ2-3 | TRBV18 | medium-sized | 12 | CASSPPADTQYF
TRBJ2-3 | TRBV11-3 | - | 16 | CASSLGGPKITDTQYF
TRBJ1-1 | TRBV29-1 | medium-sized | 14 | CSVVLLKGNPEAFF
TRBJ2-3 | TRBV30 | medium-sized | 12 | CAWSRSTDTQYF
TRBJ2-1 | TRBV28 | medium-sized | 15 | CASSSPWGGSGEQFF
TRBJ2-1 | TRBV4-3 | medium-sized | 18 | CASTRGLLAGGDENEQFF
TRBJ2-5 | TRBV6-2/TRBV6-3 | medium-sized | 14 | CATRPPHRRETQYF